A single sample is the source of the 15 T cell receptor beta chains below, sequenced in a study of OX40 agonist ivuxolimab in advanced cancers. Receptor amplification or capture employed the immunoSEQ multiplex PCR assay. The immuneACCESS repertoire file appears here via TCRdb, limited to in-frame rearrangements. These files lack a portion of the clones; in checked studies, under half of the deficit traces to unresolved V genes, and the cause of the others is not known. This sample has 60,000 to 75,000 clones in its table, and about 89% of those were observed once. The ten most abundant clones make up 13% to 15% of the sample. The material was CD4+ or CD8+ T cells sorted from blood, obtained in a trial of the OX40 agonist ivuxolimab. The receptors derive from an adult with an advanced solid tumor such as melanoma, head and neck, liver or kidney cancer.

V and J are TRBV7-6 and TRBJ2-1; D is uncertain. This CDR3 is 13 amino acids long. V lost 2 bases to trimming and J lost 3 bases, with 5 bases between them. The V gene's germline CDR1 is SGHVS and CDR2 FNYEAQ. Here the CDR3 reads CASSLSGYNEQFF. The CDR3 DNA follows: TGTGCCAGCAGCTTATCCGGCTACAATGAGCAGTTCTTC.

Remarks on this clone: Other DNA sequences in this sample translate to the same CDR3. This rearrangement joins TRBV9 to TRBJ1-1; maybe TRBD1 (5 bases). This CDR3 has 13 amino acids. With 0 bases removed from V and 5 bases from J, the gap between germline ends came to 8 bases. Germline CDR1 and CDR2: SGDLS and YYNGEE. CDR3 sequence reads: CASSVGGTTEAFF. CDR3 DNA: TGTGCCAGCAGCGTAGGAGGGACTACTGAAGCTTTCTTT.

CDR3 coding DNA: TGTGCCAGCAGTTTCGGCCGATATCACTACGAGCAGTACTTC. It yields the protein CASSFGRYHYEQYF. The V call is TRBV27, the J call TRBJ2-7; no clear D. The CDR3 is 14 residues long. Germline loops: CDR1 MNHEY, CDR2 SMNVEV (reference sequence). The germline V and J ends were trimmed by 3 bases and 3 bases, with 12 bases remaining between them.

The chain combines TRBV2 with TRBJ2-5; D tentatively reads TRBD1 or TRBD2 (6 bases each). CDR3 size: 14 residues. Germline V gene lookup returns CDR1 SNHLY and CDR2 FYNNEI. V was trimmed by 5 bases and J by 1 base, leaving 11 bases between them. The DNA for the CDR3 is TGTGCCAGCAGTTTGGGGGGCCGCCAAGAGACCCAGTACTTC. Translation: CASSLGGRQETQYF. The full variable domain, its missing parts supplied by reference TRBV2 and TRBJ2-5, is EPEVTQTPSHQVTQMGQEVILRCVPISNHLYFYWYRQILGQKVEFLVSFYNNEISEKSEIFDDQFSVERPDGSNFTLKIRSTKLEDSAMYFCASSLGGRQETQYFGPGTRLLVL.

This clone was counted a few times. This chain links TRBV9 with TRBJ2-7; D could derive from TRBD1 or TRBD2 (5 bases each). Trimming removed 6 bases at V and 3 bases at J, with 19 bases between. The germline CDR1 and CDR2 sequences are SGDLS and YYNGEE. The CDR3 loop spans 15 amino acids. This CDR3 is CASTPTPGPSYEQYF. For the CDR3, the DNA is TGTGCCAGCACCCCGACGCCGGGACCGAGCTACGAGCAGTACTTC.

J is TRBJ2-1 and V is TRBV5-6; either TRBD1 or TRBD2 may supply D (5 bases each). From germline, CDR1 is SGHDT and CDR2 YYEEEE. Trimming left V 4 bases short and J 7 bases short, with 18 bases between. The CDR3 extends over 15 amino acids. In nucleotides, the CDR3 is TGTGCCAGCAGCCAGGCAGGGATGGAGGTGAATGAGCAGTTCTTC. Translated, it gives CASSQAGMEVNEQFF.

This chain links TRBV7-9 with TRBJ2-1; D may match TRBD1 or TRBD2 (5 bases each). This CDR3 is 11 amino acids long. V lost 5 bases, J lost 9 bases, and 8 bases lay in between. The germline V gene has CDR1 SEHNR and CDR2 FQNEAQ (reference sequence). Here the CDR3 reads CASSEGPEQFF. The CDR3 region has the DNA TGTGCCAGCAGCGAGGGACCTGAGCAGTTCTTC.

The chain recombines TRBV29-1 with TRBJ2-7; D may correspond to TRBD1 or TRBD2 (5 bases each). Looked up from germline, CDR1 is SQVTM and CDR2 is ANQGSEA. The V end was cut by 0 bases, the J end by 3 bases, with 18 bases between. The CDR3 is 16 residues long. This chain's CDR3 is CSVEDPRDQMGYEQYF. CDR3 sequence (DNA): TGCAGCGTTGAAGATCCCAGGGACCAGATGGGCTACGAGCAGTACTTC.

V and J are TRBV19 and TRBJ2-2; D may be TRBD2 (5 bases). V was trimmed by 4 bases and J by 2 bases, leaving 8 bases between them. The germline gives CDR1 LNHDA, CDR2 SQIVND (reference sequence). The CDR3 contains 14 residues. The CDR3 DNA follows: TGTGCCAGTAGTACCCGGGAAAACACCGGGGAGCTGTTTTTT. It encodes CASSTRENTGELFF. Full variable domain (remainder filled in from reference TRBV19 and TRBJ2-2): DGGITQSPKYLFRKEGQNVTLSCEQNLNHDAMYWYRQDPGQGLRLIYYSQIVNDFQKGDIAEGYSVSREKKESFPLTVTSAQKNPTAFYLCASSTRENTGELFFGEGSRLTVL.

The J gene is TRBJ1-2, the V gene TRBV5-4; 7 bases line up with TRBD1. CDR1 is SGHNT, CDR2 YYREEE, per germline (reference sequence). J lost 8 bases, V lost 4 bases, and 8 bases had no gene match. The CDR3 loop spans 13 amino acids. The CDR3 nucleotides are TGTGCCAGCAGCGACGGGACAGCACGGGGCTACACCTTC. The encoded protein is CASSDGTARGYTF.

In this sample, this clone turned up a few times. The V call is TRBV6-5, the J call TRBJ2-3; D unresolved. This CDR3 is built from 15 residues. Deletions cut 0 bases from V and 4 bases from J, with 11 bases between. Germline V lookup: CDR1 MNHEY, CDR2 SVGAGI. The chain's CDR3 is CASSYSWTSPDTQYF. The CDR3 DNA reads TGTGCCAGCAGTTACTCGTGGACCTCCCCAGATACGCAGTATTTT.

The V call is TRBV13, the J call TRBJ1-1; D is unclear. The CDR3 is 15 amino acids. The germline V and J ends were trimmed by 5 bases and 0 bases, with 13 bases remaining between them. CDR1 and CDR2 from the germline V gene are PRHDT and FYEKMQ (reference sequence). The CDR3 sequence: CASSMMRTMNTEAFF. CDR3 in DNA: TGTGCCAGCAGCATGATGCGGACGATGAACACTGAAGCTTTCTTT.

This clone is a singleton in its sample. The chain combines TRBV19 with TRBJ2-7; the D is unclear. V was cut by 5 bases and J by 5 bases, with 16 bases left in between. The CDR3 is made up of 14 amino acids. In germline, CDR1 is LNHDA, CDR2 SQIVND (reference sequence). The CDR3 loop reads CASSEAEELNEQYF. CDR3 in DNA: TGTGCCAGTAGTGAAGCAGAGGAGCTCAACGAGCAGTACTTC.

J is TRBJ2-1 and V is TRBV7-9; the D gene could be TRBD1 or TRBD2 (5 bases each). From germline, CDR1 is SEHNR and CDR2 FQNEAQ (reference sequence). V gave up 5 bases and J gave up 0 bases, with 5 bases separating them. CDR3 size: 13 residues. As DNA, the CDR3 is TGTGCCAGCAGCGGGGGCTCCTACAATGAGCAGTTCTTC. Its protein product is CASSGGSYNEQFF.

The CDR3 bases are TGCGCCAGCAGCCCGGGACCGAACTACGAGCAGTACTTC. Protein sequence: CASSPGPNYEQYF. This chain joins TRBV5-1 and TRBJ2-7; D is tentatively TRBD1 or TRBD2 (5 bases each). This CDR3 region has 13 residues. The germline CDR1 and CDR2 sequences are SGHRS and YFSETQ. V lost 4 bases to trimming and J lost 3 bases, with 11 bases between them.